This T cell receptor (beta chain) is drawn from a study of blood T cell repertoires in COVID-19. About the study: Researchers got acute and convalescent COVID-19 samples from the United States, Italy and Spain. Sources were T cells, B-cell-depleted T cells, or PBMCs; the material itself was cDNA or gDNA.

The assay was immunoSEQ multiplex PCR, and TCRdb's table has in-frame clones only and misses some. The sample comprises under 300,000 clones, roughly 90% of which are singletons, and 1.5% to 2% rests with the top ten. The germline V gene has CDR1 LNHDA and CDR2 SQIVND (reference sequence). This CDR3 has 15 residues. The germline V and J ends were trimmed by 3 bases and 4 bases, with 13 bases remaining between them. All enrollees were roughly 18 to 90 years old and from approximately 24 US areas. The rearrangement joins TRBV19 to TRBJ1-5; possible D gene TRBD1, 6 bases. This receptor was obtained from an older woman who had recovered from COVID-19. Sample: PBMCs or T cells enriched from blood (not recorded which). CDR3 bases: TGTGCCAGTAGTATCCGGGGACACCTGAATCAGCCCCAGCATTTT. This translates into CASSIRGHLNQPQHF. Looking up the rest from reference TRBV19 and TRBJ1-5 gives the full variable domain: DGGITQSPKYLFRKEGQNVTLSCEQNLNHDAMYWYRQDPGQGLRLIYYSQIVNDFQKGDIAEGYSVSREKKESFPLTVTSAQKNPTAFYLCASSIRGHLNQPQHFGDGTRLSIL.